This TCR beta chain is from a study of identical twins. General observations from the study: Researchers reported excess low generation probability among twin-shared out-of-frame alpha sequences. Memory repertoires showed no such pattern, whereas abundant cord blood beta clonotypes carried fewer insertions. Sharing of beta out-of-frame sequences by twins showed a weaker excess.

With V trimmed by 7 bases and J by 4 bases, 4 bases remained unmatched. The CDR3 is 14 residues long. A universal primer binding site was introduced by template switching. The final cDNA contained unique molecular identifiers. One entry per CDR3 protein, called by TCRdb with MiXCR from the 5' RACE reads. The data contain under 350,000 distinct CDR3 sequences, roughly 10% of them seen just once; the ten biggest clones take up approximately 6.5%. Concerning this clonotype itself: What it binds is unknown.

The same data also contributed to another study, on yellow fever vaccine responses in identical twins.

The sample consisted of CD8+ T cells sorted from blood. The TCR originated in a woman younger than 35 in good health. The rearrangement uses TRBV12-3 or TRBV12-4 and TRBJ2-5, with 12 bases aligning to TRBD2. CDR3 residues: CASTGGLAGETQYF. For the CDR3, the DNA is TGTGCCAGCACCGGGGGACTAGCGGGAGAGACCCAGTACTTC.